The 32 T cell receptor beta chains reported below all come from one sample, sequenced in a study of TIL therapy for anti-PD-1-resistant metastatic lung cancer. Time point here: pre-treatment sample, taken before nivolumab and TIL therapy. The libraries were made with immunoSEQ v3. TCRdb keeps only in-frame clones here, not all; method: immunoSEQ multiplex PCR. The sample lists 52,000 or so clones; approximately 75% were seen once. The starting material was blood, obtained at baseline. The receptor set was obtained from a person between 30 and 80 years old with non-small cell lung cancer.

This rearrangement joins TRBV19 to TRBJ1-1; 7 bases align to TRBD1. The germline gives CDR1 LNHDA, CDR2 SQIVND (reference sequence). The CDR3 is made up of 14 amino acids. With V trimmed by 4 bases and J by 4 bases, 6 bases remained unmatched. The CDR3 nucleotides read TGTGCCAGTAGTAGTCCCGGGACAGCCACTGAAGCTTTCTTT. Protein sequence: CASSSPGTATEAFF. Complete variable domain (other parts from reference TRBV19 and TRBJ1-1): DGGITQSPKYLFRKEGQNVTLSCEQNLNHDAMYWYRQDPGQGLRLIYYSQIVNDFQKGDIAEGYSVSREKKESFPLTVTSAQKNPTAFYLCASSSPGTATEAFFGQGTRLTVV.

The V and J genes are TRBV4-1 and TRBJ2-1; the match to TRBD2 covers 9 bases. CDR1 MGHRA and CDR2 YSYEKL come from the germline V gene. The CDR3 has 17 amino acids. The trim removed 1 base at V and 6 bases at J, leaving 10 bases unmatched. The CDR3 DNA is TGCGCCAGCAGCCAAGGGTCAGCGGGGGGCACGAGCAATGAGCAGTTCTTC. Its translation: CASSQGSAGGTSNEQFF.

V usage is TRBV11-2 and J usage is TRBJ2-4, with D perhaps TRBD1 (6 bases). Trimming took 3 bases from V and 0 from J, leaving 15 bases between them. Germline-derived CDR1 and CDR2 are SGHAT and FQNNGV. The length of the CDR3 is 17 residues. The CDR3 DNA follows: TGTGCCAGCAGCTTCCGACAGGCAATACTAGCCAAAAACATTCAGTACTTC. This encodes CASSFRQAILAKNIQYF.

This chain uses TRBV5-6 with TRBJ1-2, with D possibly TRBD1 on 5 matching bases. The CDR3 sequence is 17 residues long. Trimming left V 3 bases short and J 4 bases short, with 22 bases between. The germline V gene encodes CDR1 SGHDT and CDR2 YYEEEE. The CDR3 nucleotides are TGTGCCAGCAGCTCACCTTCCTTCGGCCTGGGGGGCTATGGCTACACCTTC. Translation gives CASSSPSFGLGGYGYTF.

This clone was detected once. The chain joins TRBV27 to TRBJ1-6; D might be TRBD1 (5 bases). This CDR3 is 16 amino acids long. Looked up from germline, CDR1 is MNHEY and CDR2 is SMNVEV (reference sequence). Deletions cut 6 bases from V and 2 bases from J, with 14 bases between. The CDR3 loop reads CASSPDRAPYNSPLHF. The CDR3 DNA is TGTGCCAGCAGCCCAGACAGAGCCCCCTATAATTCACCCCTCCACTTT.

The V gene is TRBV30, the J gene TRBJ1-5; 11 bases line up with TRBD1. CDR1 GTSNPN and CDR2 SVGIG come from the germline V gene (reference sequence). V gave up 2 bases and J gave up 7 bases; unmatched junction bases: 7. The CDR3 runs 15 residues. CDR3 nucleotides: TGTGCCTGGAGTCCGGGACAGGGGGGCTTCCAGCCCCAGCATTTT. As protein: CAWSPGQGGFQPQHF.

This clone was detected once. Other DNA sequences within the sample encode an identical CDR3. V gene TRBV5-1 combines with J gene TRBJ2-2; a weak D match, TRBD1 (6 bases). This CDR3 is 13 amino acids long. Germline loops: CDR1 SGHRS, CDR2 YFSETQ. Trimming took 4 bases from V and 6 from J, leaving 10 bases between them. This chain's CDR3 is CASSPQGSGELFF. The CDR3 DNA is TGCGCCAGCAGCCCCCAGGGGTCCGGGGAGCTGTTTTTT.

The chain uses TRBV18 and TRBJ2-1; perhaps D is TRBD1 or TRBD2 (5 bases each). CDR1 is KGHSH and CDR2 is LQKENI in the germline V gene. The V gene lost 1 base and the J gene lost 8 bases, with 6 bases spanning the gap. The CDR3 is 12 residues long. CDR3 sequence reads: CASSPRGDEQFF. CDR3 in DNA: TGTGCCAGCTCACCACGAGGGGATGAGCAGTTCTTC. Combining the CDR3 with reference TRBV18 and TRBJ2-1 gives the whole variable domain NAGVMQNPRHLVRRRGQEARLRCSPMKGHSHVYWYRQLPEEGLKFMVYLQKENIIDESGMPKERFSAEFPKEGPSILRIQQVVRGDSAAYFCASSPRGDEQFFGPGTRLTVL.

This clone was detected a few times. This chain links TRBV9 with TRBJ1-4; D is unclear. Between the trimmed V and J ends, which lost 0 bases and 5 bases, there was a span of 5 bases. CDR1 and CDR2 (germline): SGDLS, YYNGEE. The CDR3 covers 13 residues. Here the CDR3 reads CASSVGYNEKLFF. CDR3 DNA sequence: TGTGCCAGCAGCGTAGGGTACAATGAAAAACTGTTTTTT.

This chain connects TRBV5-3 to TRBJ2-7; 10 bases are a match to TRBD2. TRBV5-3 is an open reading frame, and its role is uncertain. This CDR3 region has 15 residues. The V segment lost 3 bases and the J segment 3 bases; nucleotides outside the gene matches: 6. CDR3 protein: CARSSIAGGHYEQYF. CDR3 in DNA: TGTGCCAGAAGCTCAATAGCGGGAGGTCACTACGAGCAGTACTTC.

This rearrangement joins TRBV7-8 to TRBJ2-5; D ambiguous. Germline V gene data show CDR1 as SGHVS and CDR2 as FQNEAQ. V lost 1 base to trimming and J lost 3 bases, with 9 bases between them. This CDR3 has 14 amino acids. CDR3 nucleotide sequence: TGTGCCAGCAGCTTAGTATCCGGAGAAGAGACCCAGTACTTC. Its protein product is CASSLVSGEETQYF. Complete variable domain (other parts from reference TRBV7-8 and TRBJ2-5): GAGVSQSPRYKVAKRGQDVALRCDPISGHVSLFWYQQALGQGPEFLTYFQNEAQLDKSGLPSDRFFAERPEGSVSTLKIQRTQQEDSAVYLCASSLVSGEETQYFGPGTRLLVL.

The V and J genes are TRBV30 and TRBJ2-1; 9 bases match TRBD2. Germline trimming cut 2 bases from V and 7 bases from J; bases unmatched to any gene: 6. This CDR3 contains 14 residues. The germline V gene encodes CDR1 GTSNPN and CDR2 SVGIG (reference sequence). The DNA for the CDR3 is TGTGCCTGGAGTTCGCGGGGGGGCCGGAATGAGCAGTTCTTC. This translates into CAWSSRGGRNEQFF. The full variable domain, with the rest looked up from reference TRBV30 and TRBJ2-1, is SQTIHQWPATLVQPVGSPLSLECTVEGTSNPNLYWYRQAAGRGLQLLFYSVGIGQISSEVPQNLSASRPQDRQFILSSKKLLLSDSGFYLCAWSSRGGRNEQFFGPGTRLTVL.

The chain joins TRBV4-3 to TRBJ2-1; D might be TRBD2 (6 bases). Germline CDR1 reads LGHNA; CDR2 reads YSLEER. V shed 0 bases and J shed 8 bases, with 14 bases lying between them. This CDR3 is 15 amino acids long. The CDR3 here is CASSQDALATYEQFF. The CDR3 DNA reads TGCGCCAGCAGCCAAGATGCGCTAGCGACCTATGAGCAGTTCTTC.

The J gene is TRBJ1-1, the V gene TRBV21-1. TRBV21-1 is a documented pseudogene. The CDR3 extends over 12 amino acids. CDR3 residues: CASSKGPAEAFF. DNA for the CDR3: TGTGCCAGCAGCAAAGGGCCGGCTGAAGCTTTCTTT.

The CDR3 DNA is TGTGCCAGCAGCCAACGAGCGGGGACCTACACAGATACGCAGTATTTT. This translates into CASSQRAGTYTDTQYF. V is TRBV3-1 (or the pseudogene TRBV3-2) and J is TRBJ2-3, with TRBD2 matching over 7 bases. The CDR3 loop spans 16 amino acids. Trimming cost V 2 bases and J 2 bases; bases outside gene matches: 7. Germline assignment: CDR1 LGHDT and CDR2 YNNKEL (reference sequence).

CDR3 in amino acids: CASMGRVNEKLFF. The CDR3 DNA is TGTGCCAGCATGGGCAGAGTTAATGAAAAACTGTTTTTT. V and J are TRBV3-1 (or the pseudogene TRBV3-2) and TRBJ1-4; D not resolved. V was pared by 7 bases and J by 4 bases, with 10 bases between. Looked up from germline, CDR1 is LGHDT and CDR2 is YNNKEL (reference sequence). The CDR3 length is 13 residues.

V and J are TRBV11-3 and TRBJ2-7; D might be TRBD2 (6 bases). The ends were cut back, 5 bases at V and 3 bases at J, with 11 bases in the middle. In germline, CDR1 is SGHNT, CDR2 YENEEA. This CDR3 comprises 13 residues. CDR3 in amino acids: CASSRAGSYEQYF. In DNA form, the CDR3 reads TGTGCCAGCAGCCGGGCGGGGAGCTACGAGCAGTACTTC.

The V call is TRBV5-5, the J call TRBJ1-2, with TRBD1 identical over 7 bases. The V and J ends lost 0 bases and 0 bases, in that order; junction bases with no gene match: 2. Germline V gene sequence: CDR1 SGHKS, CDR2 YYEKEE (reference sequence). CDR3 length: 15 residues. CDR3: CASSLEGTANYGYTF. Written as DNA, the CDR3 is TGTGCCAGCAGCTTGGAGGGGACAGCTAACTATGGCTACACCTTC.

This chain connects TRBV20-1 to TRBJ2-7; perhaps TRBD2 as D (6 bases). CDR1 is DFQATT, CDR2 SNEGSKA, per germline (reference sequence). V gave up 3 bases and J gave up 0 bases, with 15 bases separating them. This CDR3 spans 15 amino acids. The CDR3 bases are TGCAGTGCTAGTAGCGGTAGACAGAGCTCCTACGAGCAGTACTTC. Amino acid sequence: CSASSGRQSSYEQYF.

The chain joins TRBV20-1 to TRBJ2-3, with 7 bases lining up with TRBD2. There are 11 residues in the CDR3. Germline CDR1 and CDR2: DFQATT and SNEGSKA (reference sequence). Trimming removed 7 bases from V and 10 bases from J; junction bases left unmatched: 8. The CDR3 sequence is CSVGEGPSQYF. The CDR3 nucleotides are TGCAGTGTAGGGGAGGGTCCATCGCAGTATTTT.

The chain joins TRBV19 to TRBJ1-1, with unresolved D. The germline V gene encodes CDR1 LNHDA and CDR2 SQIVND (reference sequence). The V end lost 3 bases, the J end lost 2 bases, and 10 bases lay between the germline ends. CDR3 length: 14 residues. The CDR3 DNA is TGTGCCAGTAGTATTAACATAGACAACACTGAAGCTTTCTTT. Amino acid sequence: CASSINIDNTEAFF.

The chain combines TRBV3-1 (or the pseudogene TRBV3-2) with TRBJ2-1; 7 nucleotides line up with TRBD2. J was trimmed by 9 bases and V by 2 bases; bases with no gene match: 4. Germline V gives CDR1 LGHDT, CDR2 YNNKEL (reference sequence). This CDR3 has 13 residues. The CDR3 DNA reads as TGTGCCAGCAGCCAACTGGGGGGGAGTGAGCAGTTCTTC. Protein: CASSQLGGSEQFF.

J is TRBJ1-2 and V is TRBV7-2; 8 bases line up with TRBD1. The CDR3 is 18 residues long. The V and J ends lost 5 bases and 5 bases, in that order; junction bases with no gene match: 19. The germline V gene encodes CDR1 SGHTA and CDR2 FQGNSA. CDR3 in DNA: TGTGCCAGCAGCCAACAACGGGCAGGGGGCGCGACTAGTTATGGCTACACCTTC. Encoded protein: CASSQQRAGGATSYGYTF.

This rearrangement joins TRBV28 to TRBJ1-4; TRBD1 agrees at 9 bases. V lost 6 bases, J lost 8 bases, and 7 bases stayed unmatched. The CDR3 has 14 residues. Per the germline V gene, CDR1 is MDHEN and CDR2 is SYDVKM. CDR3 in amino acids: CASRDGTGYEKLFF. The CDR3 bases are TGTGCCAGCAGAGACGGGACAGGGTACGAAAAACTGTTTTTT.

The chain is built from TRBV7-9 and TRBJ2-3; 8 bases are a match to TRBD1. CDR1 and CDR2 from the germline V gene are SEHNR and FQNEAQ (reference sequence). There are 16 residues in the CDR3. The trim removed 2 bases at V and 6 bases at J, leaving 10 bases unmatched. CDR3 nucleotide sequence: TGTGCCAGCAGCTTATTGGGGACAGGACCAACGGATACGCAGTATTTT. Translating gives CASSLLGTGPTDTQYF.

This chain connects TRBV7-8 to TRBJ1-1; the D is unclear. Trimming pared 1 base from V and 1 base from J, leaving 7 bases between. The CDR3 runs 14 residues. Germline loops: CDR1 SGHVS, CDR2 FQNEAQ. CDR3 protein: CASSLEVPNTEAFF. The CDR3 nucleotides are TGTGCCAGCAGCTTAGAGGTGCCGAACACTGAAGCTTTCTTT. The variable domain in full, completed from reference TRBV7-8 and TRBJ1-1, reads GAGVSQSPRYKVAKRGQDVALRCDPISGHVSLFWYQQALGQGPEFLTYFQNEAQLDKSGLPSDRFFAERPEGSVSTLKIQRTQQEDSAVYLCASSLEVPNTEAFFGQGTRLTVV.

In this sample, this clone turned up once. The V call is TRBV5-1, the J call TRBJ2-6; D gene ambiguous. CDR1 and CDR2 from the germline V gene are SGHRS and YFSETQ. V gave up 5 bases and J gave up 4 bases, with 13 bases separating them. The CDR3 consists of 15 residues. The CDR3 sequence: CASRSGREGANVLTF. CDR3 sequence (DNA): TGCGCCAGCAGGTCCGGGCGAGAGGGGGCCAACGTCCTGACTTTC.

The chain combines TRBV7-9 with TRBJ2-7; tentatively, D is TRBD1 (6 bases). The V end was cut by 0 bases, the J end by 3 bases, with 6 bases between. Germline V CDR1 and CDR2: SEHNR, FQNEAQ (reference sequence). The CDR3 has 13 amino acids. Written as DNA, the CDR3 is TGTGCCAGCAGCTTAGCACAGGGCTACGAGCAGTACTTC. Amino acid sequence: CASSLAQGYEQYF.

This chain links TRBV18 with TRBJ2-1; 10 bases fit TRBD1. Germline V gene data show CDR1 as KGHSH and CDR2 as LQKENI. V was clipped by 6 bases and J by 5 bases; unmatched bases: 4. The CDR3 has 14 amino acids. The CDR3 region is CASSPDRGNNEQFF. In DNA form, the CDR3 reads TGTGCCAGCTCCCCGGACAGGGGGAACAATGAGCAGTTCTTC.

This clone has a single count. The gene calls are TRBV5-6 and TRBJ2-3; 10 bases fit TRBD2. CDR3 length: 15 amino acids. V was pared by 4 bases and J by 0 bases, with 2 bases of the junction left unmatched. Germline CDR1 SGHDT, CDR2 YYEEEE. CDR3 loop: CASSQRGGSTDTQYF. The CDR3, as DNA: TGTGCCAGCAGCCAGCGGGGGGGAAGCACAGATACGCAGTATTTT.

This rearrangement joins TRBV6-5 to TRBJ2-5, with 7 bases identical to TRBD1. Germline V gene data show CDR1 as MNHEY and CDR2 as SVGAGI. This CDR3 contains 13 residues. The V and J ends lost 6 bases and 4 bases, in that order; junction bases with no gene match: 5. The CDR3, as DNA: TGTGCCAGCAGGGGGACAGTTCGAGAGACCCAGTACTTC. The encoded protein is CASRGTVRETQYF.

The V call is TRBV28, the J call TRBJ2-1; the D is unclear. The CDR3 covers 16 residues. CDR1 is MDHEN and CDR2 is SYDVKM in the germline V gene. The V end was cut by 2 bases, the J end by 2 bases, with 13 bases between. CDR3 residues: CASSLVGSAAYNEQFF. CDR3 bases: TGTGCCAGCAGTTTAGTGGGAAGCGCTGCCTACAATGAGCAGTTCTTC. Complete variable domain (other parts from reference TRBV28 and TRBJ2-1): DVKVTQSSRYLVKRTGEKVFLECVQDMDHENMFWYRQDPGLGLRLIYFSYDVKMKEKGDIPEGYSVSREKKERFSLILESASTNQTSMYLCASSLVGSAAYNEQFFGPGTRLTVL.